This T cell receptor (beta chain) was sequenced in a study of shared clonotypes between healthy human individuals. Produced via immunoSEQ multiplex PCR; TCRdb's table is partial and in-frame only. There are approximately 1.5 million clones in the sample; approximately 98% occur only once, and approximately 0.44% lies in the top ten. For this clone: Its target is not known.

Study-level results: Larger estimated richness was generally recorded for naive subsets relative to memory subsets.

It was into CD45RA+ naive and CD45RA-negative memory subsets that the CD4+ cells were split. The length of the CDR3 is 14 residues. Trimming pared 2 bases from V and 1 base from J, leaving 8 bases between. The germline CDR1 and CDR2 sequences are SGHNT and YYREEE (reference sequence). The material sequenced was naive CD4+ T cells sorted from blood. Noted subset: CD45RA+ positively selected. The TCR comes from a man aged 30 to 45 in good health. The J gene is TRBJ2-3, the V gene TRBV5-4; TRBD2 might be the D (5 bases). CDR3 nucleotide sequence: TGTGCCAGCAGCTTTTTGCGGGGCACAGATACGCAGTATTTT. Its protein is CASSFLRGTDTQYF.